This passage covers 2 T cell receptor beta chains from one sample sequenced in a study of Ad26.COV2.S vaccination and SARS-CoV-2 variants (dated by TCRdb to the early 2020s). Libraries were made using the immunoSEQ multiplex PCR assay. TCRdb stores this immuneACCESS table with in-frame sequences only. Part of the clones is absent; in the studies checked, under half of the shortfall reflects unresolved V genes, and no reason is known for the rest. For this sample there are 300,000 to 450,000 clones; roughly 81% appear just once. The top ten hold 3.3% of the sample. In light of the paper, this sample's treatment or condition label describes: some 20 received Ad26.COV2.S at low or high dose, single or two shots; about 5 received placebo; per-sample allocation not given. Repertoires of vaccine and placebo recipients were sequenced from samples taken on day 63 after the first injection. Sample: peripheral blood, taken in a trial of Ad26.COV2.S vaccine versus placebo. The source of these receptors is a person aged 18-60 years who received the Ad26.COV2.S COVID-19 vaccine or a placebo.

This chain joins TRBV2 and TRBJ2-5; D is uncertain. The CDR3 spans 11 residues. Trimming shortened V by 7 bases and J by 5 bases, and 8 bases separated the two germline ends. CDR1 is SNHLY and CDR2 is FYNNEI in the germline V gene. CDR3 DNA: TGTGCCAGCATGGCCGGGGAGACCCAGTACTTC. Its protein product is CASMAGETQYF.

The J gene is TRBJ2-3, the V gene TRBV10-2, with no clear D. The CDR3 is 11 residues long. V was shortened by 3 bases and J by 4 bases, with 2 bases between the two germline ends. CDR1 and CDR2 (germline): WSHSY, SAAADI. DNA for the CDR3: TGCGCCAGCAGTGACCCAGATACGCAGTATTTT. Encoded protein: CASSDPDTQYF.